The present T cell receptor (beta chain) was sequenced within a study of CD8 T cells in Susac syndrome. With random hexamers, reverse transcription was performed on about 0.5 to 1 ug of RNA. TCRdb fed the immunoSEQ multiplex PCR reads into MiXCR, producing one record per CDR3 protein. The sample consists of hundreds of thousands of distinct CDR3 sequences, approximately 85% of them appearing once. In the multiple sclerosis control group, patients were treatment-naive and had stable or active relapsing-remitting disease. The V gene lost 1 base and the J gene lost 3 bases, with 5 bases spanning the gap. The germline V gene encodes CDR1 GTSNPN and CDR2 SVGIG (reference sequence). CDR3 length equals 12 residues.

This TCR came from a human donor with multiple sclerosis. Material for sequencing was CD8+ T cells from PBMCs. This chain links TRBV30 with TRBJ2-3; D uncertain. CDR3 sequence: CAWSGLTDTQYF. The CDR3 DNA reads TGTGCCTGGAGTGGGTTAACAGATACGCAGTATTTT. The full variable domain, rest sourced from reference TRBV30 and TRBJ2-3, is SQTIHQWPATLVQPVGSPLSLECTVEGTSNPNLYWYRQAAGRGLQLLFYSVGIGQISSEVPQNLSASRPQDRQFILSSKKLLLSDSGFYLCAWSGLTDTQYFGPGTRLTVL.